This T cell receptor (beta chain) stems from a study of T cell responses to AZD1222 COVID-19 vaccine. V dropped 0 bases and J dropped 4 bases, with 10 bases sitting between them. CDR3 length: 15 amino acids. Per germline, CDR1 MNHNS and CDR2 SASEGT. This table comes from immunoSEQ multiplex PCR, and its TCRdb copy is limited to in-frame clones, with some not included. The sample lists fewer than 150,000 clones, 88% occurring once. As for this clone: The target antigen is unknown.

The study's findings and limits: Across the whole spike, CD4 TCRs peaked at regions 160-218 and 743-854. Donor demographics were predominantly white British with a female majority; clonal diversity may be underestimated. No repertoire was sampled before or during the peak T cell response, only after it.

The source was peripheral blood, collected 28 days after the second AZD1222 dose. V and J are TRBV6-1 and TRBJ1-3; the D is unclear. The source of this sequence is an adult who received the AZD1222 COVID-19 vaccine. The CDR3 DNA follows: TGTGCCAGCAGTGAAGCCTTCGGTTTGGGAAACACCATATATTTT. Translation: CASSEAFGLGNTIYF.